The rows below give T cell receptor beta chains drawn from one sample of a study of spatial heterogeneity in lung cancer. TCRdb re-called the 5' RACE reads through MiXCR, storing one row per CDR3 protein. Among tens of thousands of distinct CDR3 sequences listed, around 5% were seen once. The input for sequencing was PBMCs, taken at surgery. The receptors come from a female donor with early-stage non-small cell lung cancer. Both conserved end residues are part of each CDR3. The D gene is left open where the match is weak. A clone size is listed for some rows: how often the clone was seen (once, few, many), or a class if it is expanded.

TRBV28	few	NA	TRBJ2-3	CASSPSGRLNTDTQYF	TGTGCCAGCAGTCCCTCGGGCCGACTGAACACAGATACGCAGTATTTT
TRBV6-5	many	TRBD2	TRBJ2-1	CASRTGTSGSNEQFF	TGTGCCAGCCGAACTGGGACTAGCGGGAGCAATGAGCAGTTCTTC
TRBV13	NA	NA	TRBJ1-4	CASSRIGEKLFF	TGTGCCAGCAGCCGCATAGGCGAAAAACTGTTTTTT
TRBV2	many	NA	TRBJ2-7	CASSSGVSSYEQYF	TGTGCCAGCAGTTCTGGGGTGAGCTCCTACGAGCAGTACTTC
TRBV6-5	many	TRBD1	TRBJ2-7	CASSLDRTSSGQYF	TGTGCCAGCAGTTTGGACAGGACCTCCTCTGGGCAGTACTTC
TRBV20-1	many	TRBD1	TRBJ1-4	CSADGQVVNEKLFF	TGCAGTGCAGATGGACAGGTCGTTAATGAAAAACTGTTTTTT
TRBV28	NA	TRBD1	TRBJ2-5	CASWDRGLGETQYF	TGTGCCAGCTGGGACAGGGGGCTGGGTGAGACCCAGTACTTC
TRBV28	many	NA	TRBJ2-3	CASSLTLSGTDTQYF	TGTGCCAGCAGTTTAACTCTCTCGGGCACAGATACGCAGTATTTT
TRBV20-1	many	NA	TRBJ1-2	CSARVLGGYGYTF	TGCAGTGCTAGAGTCCTGGGCGGCTATGGCTACACCTTC
TRBV5-1	many	NA	TRBJ2-1	CASSLARGYEQFF	TGCGCCAGCAGCTTGGCCCGGGGGTATGAGCAGTTCTTC
TRBV7-2	many	NA	TRBJ2-1	CASRSPGRSSYNEQFF	TGTGCCAGCAGATCCCCGGGCCGAAGCTCCTACAATGAGCAGTTCTTC
TRBV18	NA	TRBD1	TRBJ2-1	CASSGQADEQFF	TGTGCCAGCTCCGGACAGGCCGATGAGCAGTTCTTC
TRBV29-1	many	NA	TRBJ1-1	CSVRWAAWGEAFF	TGCAGCGTCCGATGGGCGGCGTGGGGTGAAGCTTTCTTT
TRBV6-2/TRBV6-3	NA	NA	TRBJ2-7	CASSYEAGATYEQYF	TGTGCCAGCAGTTACGAGGCCGGCGCAACCTACGAGCAGTACTTC
TRBV10-3	many	TRBD1	TRBJ2-5	CAISATGYEETQYF	TGTGCCATCAGCGCGACAGGGTACGAAGAGACCCAGTACTTC
TRBV7-9	many	NA	TRBJ1-4	CASSLERVEKLFF	TGTGCCAGCAGCTTAGAGCGAGTTGAAAAACTGTTTTTT
TRBV11-2	many	TRBD2	TRBJ2-3	CASSLLAVLTDTQYF	TGTGCCAGCAGCCTGCTAGCGGTACTCACAGATACGCAGTATTTT
TRBV7-9	many	TRBD1	TRBJ2-1	CASSTRTGLDEQFF	TGTGCCAGCAGCACGAGGACAGGGTTGGATGAGCAGTTCTTC
TRBV5-1	many	NA	TRBJ2-5	CASSPGTVGGVETQYF	TGCGCCAGCAGCCCCGGGACAGTGGGAGGGGTAGAGACCCAGTACTTC
TRBV13	many	TRBD1	TRBJ1-2	CASSLGGEGASGYTF	TGTGCCAGCAGCTTAGGCGGGGAGGGGGCCTCTGGCTACACCTTC
TRBV28	many	NA	TRBJ2-1	CASSPPSGRNEQFF	TGTGCCAGCAGTCCCCCGTCAGGACGCAATGAGCAGTTCTTC
TRBV18	few	TRBD1	TRBJ1-5	CASSPFTGTVLPDQPQHF	TGTGCCAGCTCACCCTTTACCGGGACAGTCCTCCCTGATCAGCCCCAGCATTTT
TRBV12-3/TRBV12-4	many	TRBD2	TRBJ2-6	CASQTTSGANVLTF	TGTGCCAGCCAGACGACTAGCGGGGCCAACGTCCTGACTTTC
TRBV10-3	many	TRBD1	TRBJ1-5	CAISPTGDDQPQHF	TGTGCCATCAGTCCGACAGGGGATGATCAGCCCCAGCATTTT
TRBV6-1	many	TRBD1	TRBJ2-5	CASSEGVAGGQETQYF	TGTGCCAGCAGTGAAGGAGTCGCAGGGGGACAGGAGACCCAGTACTTC
TRBV5-5	many	NA	TRBJ1-2	CASSPYAGLGYGYTF	TGTGCCAGCAGCCCCTATGCTGGGCTGGGCTATGGCTACACCTTC
TRBV7-9	many	TRBD1	TRBJ1-1	CASSRQGGSEAFF	TGTGCCAGCAGCCGACAGGGCGGGTCTGAAGCTTTCTTT
TRBV6-1	many	NA	TRBJ1-5	CASSVPGPQHF	TGTGCCAGCAGTGTCCCAGGGCCCCAGCATTTT
TRBV7-2	many	TRBD2	TRBJ2-7	CASSLAGGPTYEQYF	TGTGCCAGCAGCCTAGCGGGAGGGCCGACCTACGAGCAGTACTTC
TRBV7-9	many	TRBD1	TRBJ1-2	CASSPRTGGGGYGYTF	TGTGCCAGCAGCCCTCGGACAGGGGGCGGCGGCTATGGCTACACCTTC
TRBV6-5	many	NA	TRBJ2-6	CASSYSGANVLTF	TGTGCCAGCAGTTACTCTGGGGCCAACGTCCTGACTTTC
TRBV30	many	NA	TRBJ2-3	CAWSGFGFGTTDTQYF	TGTGCCTGGAGCGGATTTGGGTTCGGGACCACAGATACGCAGTATTTT
TRBV29-1	many	NA	TRBJ2-1	CSSTGTFYNEQFF	TGCAGCTCTACCGGGACTTTCTACAATGAGCAGTTCTTC
TRBV7-9	NA	NA	TRBJ2-1	CASSLLSGTYNEQFF	TGTGCCAGCAGCTTACTTAGCGGAACCTACAATGAGCAGTTCTTC
TRBV20-1	NA	TRBD2	TRBJ2-7	CSAKSGAGGDEQYF	TGCAGTGCCAAGTCGGGAGCGGGAGGCGACGAGCAGTACTTC
TRBV19	NA	TRBD2	TRBJ2-2	CASSPLAVGAGELFF	TGTGCCAGTAGCCCCCTAGCGGTCGGGGCCGGGGAGCTGTTTTTT
TRBV19	few	TRBD2	TRBJ2-3	CASRGFASGGPSSTDTQYF	TGTGCCTCCCGGGGATTCGCTAGCGGGGGGCCCTCTAGCACAGATACGCAGTATTTT
TRBV3-1	many	TRBD2	TRBJ2-1	CASSQLAGVVPTNEQFF	TGTGCCAGCAGCCAACTAGCGGGGGTGGTCCCAACCAATGAGCAGTTCTTC
TRBV6-6	many	NA	TRBJ1-1	CASSYPGRIAANLNTEAFF	TGTGCCAGCAGTTACCCTGGGCGGATCGCCGCAAACCTGAACACTGAAGCTTTCTTT
TRBV3-1	many	TRBD2	TRBJ2-1	CASSLDGGEQFF	TGTGCCAGCAGCCTTGACGGGGGGGAGCAGTTCTTC
TRBV5-1	many	NA	TRBJ2-5	CASSFGLLQETQYF	TGCGCCAGCAGCTTTGGACTACTCCAAGAGACCCAGTACTTC
TRBV12-3/TRBV12-4	many	NA	TRBJ1-1	CASRHDRRNTEAFF	TGTGCCAGCAGACACGACAGGAGGAACACTGAAGCTTTCTTT
TRBV5-1	many	TRBD1	TRBJ2-2	CASSVDRGDTGELFF	TGCGCCAGCAGCGTTGACAGGGGGGACACCGGGGAGCTGTTTTTT
TRBV10-3	medium-sized	NA	TRBJ1-2	CAISEFVGNYGYTF	TGTGCCATCAGTGAGTTTGTGGGAAACTATGGCTACACCTTC
TRBV28	NA	NA	TRBJ1-1	CASTPGGRNTEAFF	TGTGCCAGCACCCCGGGGGGCCGGAACACTGAAGCTTTCTTT
TRBV20-1	few	NA	TRBJ2-3	CSSTGGTDTQYF	TGCAGTAGTACCGGCGGCACAGATACGCAGTATTTT
TRBV5-4	few	NA	TRBJ2-1	CASSDPRGGDEQFF	TGTGCCAGCAGCGACCCCAGGGGAGGCGATGAGCAGTTCTTC
TRBV15	many	NA	TRBJ1-2	CATSRDSGVPSF	TGTGCCACCAGCAGAGATTCCGGAGTCCCCTCCTTC
TRBV6-5	medium-sized	TRBD2	TRBJ2-3	CASSYTSGSTDTQYF	TGTGCCAGCAGTTACACTAGCGGGAGCACAGATACGCAGTATTTT
TRBV6-6	NA	NA	TRBJ2-3	CASGARQPATDTQYF	TGTGCCAGCGGGGCCCGCCAACCTGCCACAGATACGCAGTATTTT
TRBV20-1	many	TRBD2	TRBJ2-7	CSATKSGGLYEQYF	TGCAGTGCTACAAAATCGGGGGGACTCTACGAGCAGTACTTC
TRBV6-2/TRBV6-3	many	TRBD1	TRBJ2-7	CATRGTARPYEQYF	TGTGCCACTCGAGGGACAGCCAGACCCTACGAGCAGTACTTC
TRBV6-2/TRBV6-3	many	NA	TRBJ2-3	CASRGGGGFSTDTQYF	TGTGCCAGCAGAGGTGGTGGCGGGTTTAGCACAGATACGCAGTATTTT
TRBV28	many	NA	TRBJ2-2	CASSFVTGWDTGELFF	TGTGCCAGCAGTTTCGTAACAGGGTGGGACACCGGGGAGCTGTTTTTT